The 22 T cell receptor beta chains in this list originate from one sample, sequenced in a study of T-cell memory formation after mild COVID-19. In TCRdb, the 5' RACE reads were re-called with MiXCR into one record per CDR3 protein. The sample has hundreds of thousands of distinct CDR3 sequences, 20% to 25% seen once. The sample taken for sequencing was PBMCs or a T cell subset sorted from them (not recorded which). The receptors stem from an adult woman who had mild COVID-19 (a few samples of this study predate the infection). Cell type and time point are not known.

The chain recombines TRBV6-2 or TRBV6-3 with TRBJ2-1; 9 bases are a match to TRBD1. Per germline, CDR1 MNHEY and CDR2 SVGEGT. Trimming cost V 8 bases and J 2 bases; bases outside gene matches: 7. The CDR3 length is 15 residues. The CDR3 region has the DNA TGTGCCAGCGTCGGCCGGGACAGGGCCTACAATGAGCAGTTCTTC. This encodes CASVGRDRAYNEQFF.

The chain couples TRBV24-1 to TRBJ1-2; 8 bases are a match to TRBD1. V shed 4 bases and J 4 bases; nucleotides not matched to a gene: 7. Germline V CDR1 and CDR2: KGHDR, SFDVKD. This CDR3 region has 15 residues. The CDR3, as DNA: TGTGCCACCAGTGACTCTAAGGACAGGGCCTATGGCTACACCTTC. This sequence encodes CATSDSKDRAYGYTF.

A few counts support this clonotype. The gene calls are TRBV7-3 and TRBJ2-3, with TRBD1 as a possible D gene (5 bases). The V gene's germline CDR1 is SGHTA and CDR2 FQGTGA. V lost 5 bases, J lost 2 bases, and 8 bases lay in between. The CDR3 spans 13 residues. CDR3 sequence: CASSKDNTDTQYF. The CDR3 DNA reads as TGTGCCAGCAGCAAGGACAACACAGATACGCAGTATTTT. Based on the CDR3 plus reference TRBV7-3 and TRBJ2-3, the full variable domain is GAGVSQTPSNKVTEKGKYVELRCDPISGHTALYWYRQSLGQGPEFLIYFQGTGAADDSGLPNDRFFAVRPEGSVSTLKIQRTERGDSAVYLCASSKDNTDTQYFGPGTRLTVL.

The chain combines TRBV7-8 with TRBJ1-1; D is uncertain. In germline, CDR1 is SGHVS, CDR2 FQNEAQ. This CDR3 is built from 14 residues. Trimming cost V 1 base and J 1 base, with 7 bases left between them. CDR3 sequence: CASSLVAQNTEAFF. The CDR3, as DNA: TGTGCCAGCAGCTTAGTAGCGCAGAACACTGAAGCTTTCTTT.

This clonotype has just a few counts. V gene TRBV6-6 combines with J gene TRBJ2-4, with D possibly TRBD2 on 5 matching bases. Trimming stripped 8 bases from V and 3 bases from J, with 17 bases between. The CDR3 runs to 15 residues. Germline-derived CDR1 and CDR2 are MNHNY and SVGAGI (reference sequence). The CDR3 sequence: CASLPSGGDKNIQYF. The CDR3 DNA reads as TGTGCCAGCCTTCCGTCAGGAGGTGACAAAAACATTCAGTACTTC.

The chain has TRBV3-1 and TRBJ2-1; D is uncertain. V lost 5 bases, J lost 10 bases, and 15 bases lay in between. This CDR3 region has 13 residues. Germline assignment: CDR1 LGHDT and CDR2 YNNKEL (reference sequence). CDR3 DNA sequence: TGTGCCAGCAGCGGAACAGAGCTCCGAGAGCAGTTCTTC. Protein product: CASSGTELREQFF.

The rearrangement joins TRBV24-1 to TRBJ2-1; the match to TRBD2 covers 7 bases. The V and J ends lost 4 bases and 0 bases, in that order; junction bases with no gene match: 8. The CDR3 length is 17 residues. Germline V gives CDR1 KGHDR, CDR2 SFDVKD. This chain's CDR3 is CATSDRVAGRSYNEQFF. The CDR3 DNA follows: TGTGCCACCAGTGACCGAGTAGCGGGCCGCTCCTACAATGAGCAGTTCTTC.

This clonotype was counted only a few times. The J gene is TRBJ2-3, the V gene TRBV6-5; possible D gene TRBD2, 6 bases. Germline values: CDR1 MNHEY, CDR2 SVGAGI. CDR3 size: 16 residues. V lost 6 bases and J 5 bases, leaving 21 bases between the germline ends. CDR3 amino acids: CASRKLAQGGLDTQYF. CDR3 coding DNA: TGTGCCAGCAGAAAGCTTGCGCAGGGAGGACTAGATACGCAGTATTTT.

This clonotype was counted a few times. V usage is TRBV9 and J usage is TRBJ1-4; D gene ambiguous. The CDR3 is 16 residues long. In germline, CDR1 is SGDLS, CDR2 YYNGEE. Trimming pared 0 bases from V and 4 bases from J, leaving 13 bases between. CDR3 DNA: TGTGCCAGCAGCGTAGCCGAAGGACGGAATAATGAAAAACTGTTTTTT. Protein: CASSVAEGRNNEKLFF.

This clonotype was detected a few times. The CDR3 DNA reads TGCAGCGTCGCGCGGGGGGGGCAAACTGAAGCTTTCTTT. Translating it yields CSVARGGQTEAFF. This chain uses TRBV29-1 with TRBJ1-1, with D maybe TRBD1 (6 bases). With 6 bases removed from V and 5 bases from J, the gap between germline ends came to 16 bases. This CDR3 spans 13 amino acids. CDR1 and CDR2 from the germline V gene are SQVTM and ANQGSEA.

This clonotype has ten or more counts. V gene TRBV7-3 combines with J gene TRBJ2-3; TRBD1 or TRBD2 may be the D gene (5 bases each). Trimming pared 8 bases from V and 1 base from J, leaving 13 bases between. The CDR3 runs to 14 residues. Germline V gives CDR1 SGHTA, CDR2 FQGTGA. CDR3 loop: CASGLGRGTDTQYF. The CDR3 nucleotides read TGTGCCAGCGGTTTGGGACGAGGCACAGATACGCAGTATTTT.

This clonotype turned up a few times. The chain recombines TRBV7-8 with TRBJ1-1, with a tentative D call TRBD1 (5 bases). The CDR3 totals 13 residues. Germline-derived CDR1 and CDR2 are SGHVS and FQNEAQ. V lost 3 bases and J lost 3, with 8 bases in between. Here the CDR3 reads CASSLGPHTEAFF. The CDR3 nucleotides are TGTGCCAGCAGCTTGGGGCCACACACTGAAGCTTTCTTT.

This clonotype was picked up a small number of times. The CDR3 coding sequence is TGTGCCAGCAGCGTCAGGGACGGGGGCTACACCTTC. It encodes CASSVRDGGYTF. The chain links TRBV9 to TRBJ1-2, with D perhaps matching TRBD1 (5 bases). The CDR3 length is 12 residues. The germline gives CDR1 SGDLS, CDR2 YYNGEE. V gave up 2 bases and J gave up 8 bases, with 10 bases separating them.

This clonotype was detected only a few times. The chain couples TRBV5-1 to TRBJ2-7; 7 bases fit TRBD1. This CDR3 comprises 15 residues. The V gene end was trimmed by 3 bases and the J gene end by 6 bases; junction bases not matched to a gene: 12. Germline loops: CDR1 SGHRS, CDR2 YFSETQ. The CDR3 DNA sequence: TGCGCCAGCAGCTACTGGGACAGAGACACCTCCGAGCAGTACTTC. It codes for CASSYWDRDTSEQYF.

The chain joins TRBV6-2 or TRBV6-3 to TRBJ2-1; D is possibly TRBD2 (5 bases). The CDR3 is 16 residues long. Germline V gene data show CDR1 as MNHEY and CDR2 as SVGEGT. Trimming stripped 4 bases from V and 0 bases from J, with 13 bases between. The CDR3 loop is CASSSHTGSSYNEQFF. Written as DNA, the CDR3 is TGTGCCAGCAGTTCCCATACTGGGAGCTCCTACAATGAGCAGTTCTTC.

The CDR3 protein is CASRGKSSYNEQFF. The CDR3 nucleotides are TGTGCCAGCAGGGGAAAGTCTTCCTACAATGAGCAGTTCTTC. The V and J genes are TRBV6-5 and TRBJ2-1; no definite D call. CDR1 is MNHEY and CDR2 is SVGAGI in the germline V gene. V gave up 6 bases and J gave up 1 base, with 10 bases separating them. This CDR3 has 14 residues.

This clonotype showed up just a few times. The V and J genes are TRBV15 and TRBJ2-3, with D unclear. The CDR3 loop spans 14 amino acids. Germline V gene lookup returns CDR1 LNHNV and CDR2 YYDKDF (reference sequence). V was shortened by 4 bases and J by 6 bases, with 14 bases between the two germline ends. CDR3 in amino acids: CATSIRALRDTQYF. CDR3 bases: TGTGCCACCAGCATAAGGGCGCTGAGGGATACGCAGTATTTT.

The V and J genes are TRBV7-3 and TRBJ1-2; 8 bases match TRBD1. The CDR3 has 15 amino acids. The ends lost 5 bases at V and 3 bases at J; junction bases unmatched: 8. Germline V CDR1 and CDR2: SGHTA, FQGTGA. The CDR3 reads CASSPRTGPDYGYTF. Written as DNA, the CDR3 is TGTGCCAGCAGCCCAAGGACAGGGCCGGACTATGGCTACACCTTC.

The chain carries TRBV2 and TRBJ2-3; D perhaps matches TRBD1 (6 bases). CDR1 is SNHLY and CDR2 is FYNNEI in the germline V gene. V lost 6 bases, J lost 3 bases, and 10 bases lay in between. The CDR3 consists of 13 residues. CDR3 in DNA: TGTGCCAGCAGCTCCGACAGGACAGATACGCAGTATTTT. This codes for CASSSDRTDTQYF.

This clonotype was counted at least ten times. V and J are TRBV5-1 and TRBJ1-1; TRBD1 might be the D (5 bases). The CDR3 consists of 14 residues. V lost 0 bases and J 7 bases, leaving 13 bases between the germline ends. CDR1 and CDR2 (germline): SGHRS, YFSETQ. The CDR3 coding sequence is TGCGCCAGCAGCTTGGAATGGGGGTGGAATGAAGCTTTCTTT. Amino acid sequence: CASSLEWGWNEAFF.

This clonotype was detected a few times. The CDR3, as DNA: TGTGCCAGCAGTTTAGGGACTAGCTTCAATGAGCAGTTCTTC. Residues: CASSLGTSFNEQFF. V and J are TRBV27 and TRBJ2-1; 9 bases align to TRBD2. The CDR3 consists of 14 residues. The V gene's germline CDR1 is MNHEY and CDR2 SMNVEV (reference sequence). With 2 bases clipped from V and 6 bases from J, the junction kept 2 bases outside the gene matches.

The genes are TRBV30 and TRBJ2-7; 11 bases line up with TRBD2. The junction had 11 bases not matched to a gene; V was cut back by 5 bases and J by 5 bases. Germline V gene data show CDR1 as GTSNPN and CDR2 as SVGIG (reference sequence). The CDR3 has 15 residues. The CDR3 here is CAWSLRLAGGNEQYF. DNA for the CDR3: TGTGCCTGGTCCCTACGGCTAGCGGGGGGTAACGAGCAGTACTTC. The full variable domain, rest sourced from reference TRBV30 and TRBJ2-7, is SQTIHQWPATLVQPVGSPLSLECTVEGTSNPNLYWYRQAAGRGLQLLFYSVGIGQISSEVPQNLSASRPQDRQFILSSKKLLLSDSGFYLCAWSLRLAGGNEQYFGPGTRLTVT.